This is a list of T cell receptor beta chains from one sample in a study of T cell responses to AZD1222 COVID-19 vaccine. TCRdb's table, derived via immunoSEQ multiplex PCR, lists solely in-frame clones and lacks some. The sample holds 100,000 to 150,000 clones, approximately 93% seen once. Sequenced here: peripheral blood, sampled on day 0 of AZD1222 vaccination. These receptors were taken from an adult in good health. Both conserved end residues are part of each CDR3. Fields, in order: clone size, V gene, D gene, J gene, CDR3 length, CDR3 DNA, CDR3 protein. D genes are given only for firm matches. Expanded clones are given a class, and other clones once, few, many or no size at all.

-	TRBV5-1	TRBD1	TRBJ1-5	14	TGCGCCAGCAGCGAGGGGACAGTCAATCAGCCCCAGCATTTT	CASSEGTVNQPQHF
-	TRBV12-3/TRBV12-4	-	TRBJ1-2	11	TGTGCCAGCAGCCAGGTTTATGGCTACACCTTC	CASSQVYGYTF
-	TRBV28	-	TRBJ2-2	14	TGTGCCAGCACCTCGACCGGGAACACCGGGGAGCTGTTTTTT	CASTSTGNTGELFF
-	TRBV5-4	-	TRBJ2-7	16	TGTGCCAGCAGCTTGGGCCCCCTAGGAAGCTCCTACGAGCAGTACTTC	CASSLGPLGSSYEQYF
once	TRBV4-3	-	TRBJ2-2	16	TGCGCCAGCAGCCATACTCTCAGGGGTTCCGGCGGGGAGCTGTTTTTT	CASSHTLRGSGGELFF
-	TRBV19	-	TRBJ2-5	13	TGTGCCAGTAGTATACTAGTCGGGGAGACCCAGTACTTC	CASSILVGETQYF
-	TRBV6-5	TRBD2	TRBJ2-7	14	TGTGCCAGCAGTATCGAGCGGGAGGGGTACGAGCAGTACTTC	CASSIEREGYEQYF
-	TRBV10-3	-	TRBJ2-2	15	TGTGCCATCAGGGGGGACGGAGCTAACACCGGGGAGCTGTTTTTT	CAIRGDGANTGELFF
-	TRBV9	TRBD1	TRBJ1-5	14	TGTGCCAGCAGCTTTGGACAGGGCAATCAGCCCCAGCATTTT	CASSFGQGNQPQHF
few	TRBV5-6	-	TRBJ2-2	12	TGTGCCAGCAGCTGGAGTAGCGGGGAGCTGTTTTTT	CASSWSSGELFF
-	TRBV9	TRBD2	TRBJ2-3	18	TGTGCCAGCAGCGTATCCTACACCGGGACTAGTCACACAGATACGCAGTATTTT	CASSVSYTGTSHTDTQYF
-	TRBV19	-	TRBJ1-2	13	TGTGCCAGTTCCGGGACGGCTTATTATGGCTACACCTTC	CASSGTAYYGYTF
-	TRBV5-1	TRBD1	TRBJ2-7	14	TGCGCCAGCAGCCCGACGGACAGGCTTTGGGAGCAGTACTTC	CASSPTDRLWEQYF
-	TRBV6-5	-	TRBJ1-6	14	TGTGCCAGCAGTTTCCGGGACATGAATTCACCCCTCCACTTT	CASSFRDMNSPLHF
-	TRBV7-9	TRBD1	TRBJ1-2	12	TGTGCCAGCAGCTTCAACAGGGGACGCTACACCTTC	CASSFNRGRYTF
-	TRBV7-9	TRBD1	TRBJ2-7	14	TGTGCCAGCAGCTTCCCGGGACAGCGCTACGAGCAGTACTTC	CASSFPGQRYEQYF
once	TRBV6-1	-	TRBJ1-6	15	TGTGCCAGCAGTGAACGGGCCTTGGGATCTTCACCCCTCCACTTT	CASSERALGSSPLHF
-	TRBV5-1	-	TRBJ2-5	11	TGCGCCAGCAGCTCTGATGAGACCCAGTACTTC	CASSSDETQYF
-	TRBV4-3	-	TRBJ1-1	14	TGCGCCAGCAGCCAAGTAGTAGGGAACACTGAAGCTTTCTTT	CASSQVVGNTEAFF
-	TRBV29-1	TRBD2	TRBJ2-1	13	TGCAGCTTCAGGACTAGCGGGACCAATGAGCAGTTCTTC	CSFRTSGTNEQFF
once	TRBV6-2/TRBV6-3	-	TRBJ1-1	11	TGTGCCAGCAGTCAAGGGACTGAAGCTTTCTTT	CASSQGTEAFF
-	TRBV5-1	-	TRBJ1-1	11	TGCGCCAGCAGCTTGGTGTTTTTGGCTTTCTTT	CASSLVFLAFF
-	TRBV11-3	-	TRBJ1-3	17	TGTGCCAGCAGCCCCCCGACAGGTGGGAGCTCTGGAAACACCATATATTTT	CASSPPTGGSSGNTIYF
-	TRBV28	-	TRBJ2-5	11	TGTGCCAGCAGTTTTGCGGAGACCCAGTACTTC	CASSFAETQYF
-	TRBV28	-	TRBJ2-1	16	TGTGCCAGCACCCCTTTAGGGATTTCGCGGAACAATGAGCAGTTCTTC	CASTPLGISRNNEQFF
-	TRBV13	-	TRBJ2-1	13	TGTGCCAGCAGCTTAAGGGATTTCAATGAGCAGTTCTTC	CASSLRDFNEQFF
-	TRBV5-1	TRBD1	TRBJ1-1	14	TGCGCCAGCAGCGGGGGGACGGGACAGGGAATTCGCTTCTTT	CASSGGTGQGIRFF
-	TRBV5-6	TRBD1	TRBJ1-6	17	TGTGCCAGCAGCCTCCCGGGACAGGGGATTGATAATTCACCCCTCCACTTT	CASSLPGQGIDNSPLHF
-	TRBV19	TRBD1	TRBJ1-1	10	TGTGCCAGTAGTCAGGGGGTAGCTTTCTTT	CASSQGVAFF
once	TRBV18	TRBD1	TRBJ1-6	16	TGTGCCAGCTCACCCCCGACAGGGGGCCTTAATTCACCCCTCCACTTT	CASSPPTGGLNSPLHF
-	TRBV4-3	TRBD2	TRBJ2-7	15	TGCGCCAGCAGCCAAGCGGGAGGGCCGCTGAACGAGCAGTACTTC	CASSQAGGPLNEQYF
-	TRBV29-1	TRBD1	TRBJ1-6	13	TGCAGCGTATCGGGACAGGGCAATTCACCCCTCCACTTT	CSVSGQGNSPLHF
-	TRBV6-2/TRBV6-3	-	TRBJ2-1	12	TGTGCCAGCAGTTGGGGGGAGACTGAGCAGTTCTTC	CASSWGETEQFF
-	TRBV29-1	-	TRBJ1-1	16	TGCAGCGTTGAAGGGCAATGGACATTTAAGAACACTGAAGCTTTCTTT	CSVEGQWTFKNTEAFF
-	TRBV6-5	-	TRBJ1-1	15	TGTGCCAGCAGTTACTCAAGGAATTTCCGAACCGAAGCTTTCTTT	CASSYSRNFRTEAFF
-	TRBV19	-	TRBJ2-1	12	TGTGCCAGTGCCGATCCGGGTAGGGAGCAGTTCTTC	CASADPGREQFF
few	TRBV6-4	TRBD2	TRBJ2-5	15	TGTGCCAGCAGTGACACGGGCGGGGGGCAAGAGACCCAGTACTTC	CASSDTGGGQETQYF
-	TRBV13	-	TRBJ2-3	16	TGTGCCAGCAGCTTAGGCCTTTTGGAGCACCCAGATACGCAGTATTTT	CASSLGLLEHPDTQYF
-	TRBV5-4	-	TRBJ1-2	15	TGTGCCAGCAGCTTGGCCGTACCATCCTACTATGGCTACACCTTC	CASSLAVPSYYGYTF
-	TRBV5-6	TRBD1	TRBJ1-1	15	TGTGCCAGCAGCTTGGCCGGGACAGGGTCGACTGAAGCTTTCTTT	CASSLAGTGSTEAFF
once	TRBV6-6	-	TRBJ2-1	14	TGTGCCAGCGGGTTGAAATCCTCCTACAATGAGCAGTTCTTC	CASGLKSSYNEQFF
-	TRBV4-3	-	TRBJ1-1	15	TGCGCCAGCAGCCAAATCGGTCTCGTGGGAAGTGAAGCTTTCTTT	CASSQIGLVGSEAFF
-	TRBV12-3/TRBV12-4	-	TRBJ2-5	12	TGTGCCAGCAGTTTAGCGTGGGAGACCCAGTACTTC	CASSLAWETQYF
-	TRBV28	-	TRBJ1-2	14	TGTGCCAGCAGTTTACATACAGGGTACTATGGCTACACCTTC	CASSLHTGYYGYTF
-	TRBV9	-	TRBJ1-2	14	TGTGCCAGCAGCGTAGCCCAATTATCCCAGGGCTACACCTTC	CASSVAQLSQGYTF
-	TRBV4-1	-	TRBJ2-7	14	TGCGCCAGCAGCCAAGCGAGCCGGGACGGCGAGCAGTACTTC	CASSQASRDGEQYF
-	TRBV19	-	TRBJ2-7	15	TGTGCCACCAAGACCGGTGGCAATCCCGCTCGCGAGCAGTACTTC	CATKTGGNPAREQYF
-	TRBV12-5	TRBD2	TRBJ2-3	15	TGTGCTAGTGGTTTGAGCGGGGGATACACAGATACGCAGTATTTT	CASGLSGGYTDTQYF
-	TRBV4-1	TRBD1	TRBJ2-7	17	TGCGCCAGCAGCCCTCAATGGGAGACAGGGGGCGCGGGGGAGCAGTACTTC	CASSPQWETGGAGEQYF
-	TRBV3-1/TRBV3-2	TRBD2	TRBJ2-7	17	TGTGCCAGCAGCCAAGATCTATTAGCGGGACTTCTCTACGAGCAGTACTTC	CASSQDLLAGLLYEQYF
once	TRBV5-5	TRBD1	TRBJ1-2	15	TGTGCCAGCAGTTTGACAGGGCCCGTGTCGCAGGGCTACACCTTC	CASSLTGPVSQGYTF